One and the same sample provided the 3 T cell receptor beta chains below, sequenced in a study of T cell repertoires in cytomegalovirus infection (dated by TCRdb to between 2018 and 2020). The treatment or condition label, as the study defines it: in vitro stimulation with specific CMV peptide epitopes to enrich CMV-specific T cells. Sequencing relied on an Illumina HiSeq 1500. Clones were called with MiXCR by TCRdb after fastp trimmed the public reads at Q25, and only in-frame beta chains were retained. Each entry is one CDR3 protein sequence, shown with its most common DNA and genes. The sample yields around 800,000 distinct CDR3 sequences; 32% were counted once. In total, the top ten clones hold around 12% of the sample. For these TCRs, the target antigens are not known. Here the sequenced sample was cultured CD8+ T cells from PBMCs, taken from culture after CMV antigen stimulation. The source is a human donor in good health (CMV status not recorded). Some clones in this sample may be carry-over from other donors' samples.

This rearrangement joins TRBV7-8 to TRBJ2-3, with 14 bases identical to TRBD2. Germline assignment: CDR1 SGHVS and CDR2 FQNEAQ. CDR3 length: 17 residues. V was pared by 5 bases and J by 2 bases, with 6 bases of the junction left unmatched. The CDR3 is CASSPPTSGGVTDTQYF. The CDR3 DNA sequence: TGTGCCAGCAGCCCGCCGACTAGCGGGGGGGTCACAGATACGCAGTATTTT.

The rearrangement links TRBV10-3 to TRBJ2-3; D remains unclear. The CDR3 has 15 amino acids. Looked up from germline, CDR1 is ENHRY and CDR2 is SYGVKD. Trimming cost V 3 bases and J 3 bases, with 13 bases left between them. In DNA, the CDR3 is TGTGCCATCAGTGAAGCATCCGTTCTAACAGATACGCAGTATTTT. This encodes CAISEASVLTDTQYF.

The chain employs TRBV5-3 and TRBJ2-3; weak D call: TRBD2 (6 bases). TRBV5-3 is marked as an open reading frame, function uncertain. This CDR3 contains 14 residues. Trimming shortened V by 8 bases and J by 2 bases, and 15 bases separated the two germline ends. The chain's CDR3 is CASSTGVNTDTQYF. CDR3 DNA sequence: TGTGCCAGCAGCACGGGGGTGAACACAGATACGCAGTATTTT.